The clone carrying this T cell receptor (beta chain) was detected only once. These data originate in a study of blood T cell repertoires in COVID-19. In the study overall: The United States, Italy and Spain provided the acute and convalescent COVID-19 samples.

Looked up from germline, CDR1 is LNHDA and CDR2 is SQIVND (reference sequence). The CDR3 is 14 residues long. The V gene lost 10 bases and the J gene lost 0 bases, with 12 bases spanning the gap. Profiled with immunoSEQ multiplex PCR; TCRdb holds only in-frame clones, not every one. The table lists 150,000 or so clones, roughly four fifths of them singletons, with roughly 11% in the top ten. The TCR sequence derives from a man aged 55-75 years with active or convalescent COVID-19. Sequences were obtained from peripheral blood. V is TRBV19 and J is TRBJ2-2; D is uncertain. The CDR3 sequence: CATGWLANTGELFF. As DNA, the CDR3 is TGTGCCACCGGCTGGCTAGCGAACACCGGGGAGCTGTTTTTT.